This TCR beta chain was documented in a study of cytomegalovirus exposure and HLA in healthy donors. The CDR3 is 14 amino acids. After removal of 10 bases from V and 8 bases from J, the junction contained 15 bases not matched to a gene. Germline V lookup: CDR1 SGDLS, CDR2 YYNGEE. This PCR relied on a set of 60 Vbeta primers and 13 Jbeta primers. Produced via immunoSEQ multiplex PCR; TCRdb's table is partial and in-frame only. The sample has approximately 120,000 clones; more than 65% are singletons. V is TRBV9 and J is TRBJ2-1; 7 nucleotides align to TRBD2. The sequencing input was PBMCs. This TCR came from a woman between 35 and 50 years old in good health and CMV-seropositive. The CDR3 protein is CAPDERDWFDEQFF. The CDR3 DNA sequence: TGTGCCCCAGACGAGCGGGATTGGTTCGATGAGCAGTTCTTC.